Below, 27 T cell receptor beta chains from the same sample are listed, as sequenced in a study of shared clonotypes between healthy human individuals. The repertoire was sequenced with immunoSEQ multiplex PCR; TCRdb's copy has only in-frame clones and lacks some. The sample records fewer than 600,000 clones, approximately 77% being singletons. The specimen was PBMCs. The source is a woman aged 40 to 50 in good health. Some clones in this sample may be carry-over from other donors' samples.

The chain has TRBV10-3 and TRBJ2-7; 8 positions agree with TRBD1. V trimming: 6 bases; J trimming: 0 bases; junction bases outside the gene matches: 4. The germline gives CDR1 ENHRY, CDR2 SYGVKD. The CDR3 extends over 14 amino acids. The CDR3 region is CAIRQGVSSYEQYF. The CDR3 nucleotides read TGTGCCATCAGACAGGGGGTGAGCTCCTACGAGCAGTACTTC.

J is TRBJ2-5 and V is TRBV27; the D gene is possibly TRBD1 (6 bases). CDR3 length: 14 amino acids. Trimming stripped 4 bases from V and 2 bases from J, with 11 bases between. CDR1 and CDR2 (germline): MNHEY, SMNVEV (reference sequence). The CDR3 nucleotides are TGTGCCAGCAGTTCAACCGGGACACAAGAGACCCAGTACTTC. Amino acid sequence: CASSSTGTQETQYF.

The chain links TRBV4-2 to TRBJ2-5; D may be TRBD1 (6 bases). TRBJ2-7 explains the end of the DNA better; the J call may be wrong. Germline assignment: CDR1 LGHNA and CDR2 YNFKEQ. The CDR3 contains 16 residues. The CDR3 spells CASSQDRDISSYEQYF. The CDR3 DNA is TGTGCCAGCAGCCAAGACAGGGACATTAGCTCCTACGAGCAGTACTTC.

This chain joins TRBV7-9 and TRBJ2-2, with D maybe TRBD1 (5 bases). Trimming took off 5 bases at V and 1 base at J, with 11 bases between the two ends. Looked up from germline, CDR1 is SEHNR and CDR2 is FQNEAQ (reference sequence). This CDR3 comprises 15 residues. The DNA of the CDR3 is TGTGCCAGCAGCGGAAGACAGAAGAACACCGGGGAGCTGTTTTTT. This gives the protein CASSGRQKNTGELFF. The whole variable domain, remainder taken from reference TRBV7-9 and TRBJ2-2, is DTGVSQNPRHKITKRGQNVTFRCDPISEHNRLYWYRQTLGQGPEFLTYFQNEAQLEKSRLLSDRFSAERPKGSFSTLEIQRTEQGDSAMYLCASSGRQKNTGELFFGEGSRLTVL.

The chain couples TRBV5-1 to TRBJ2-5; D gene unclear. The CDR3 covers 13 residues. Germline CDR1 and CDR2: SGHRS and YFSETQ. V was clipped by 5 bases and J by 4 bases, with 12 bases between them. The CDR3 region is CASRDGMGETQYF. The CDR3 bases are TGCGCCAGCAGGGACGGTATGGGAGAGACCCAGTACTTC.

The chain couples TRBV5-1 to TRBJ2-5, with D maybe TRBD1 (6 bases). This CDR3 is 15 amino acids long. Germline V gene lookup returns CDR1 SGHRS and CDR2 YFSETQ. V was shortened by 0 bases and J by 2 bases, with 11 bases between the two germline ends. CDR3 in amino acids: CASSLVPGQQETQYF. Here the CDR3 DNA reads TGCGCCAGCAGCTTGGTGCCCGGACAGCAAGAGACCCAGTACTTC.

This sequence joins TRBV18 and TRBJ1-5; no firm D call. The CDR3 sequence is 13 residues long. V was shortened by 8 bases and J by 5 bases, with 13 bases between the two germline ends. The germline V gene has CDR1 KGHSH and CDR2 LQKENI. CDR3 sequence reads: CASQSTGDQPQHF. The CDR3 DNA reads TGTGCCAGCCAATCCACTGGGGATCAGCCCCAGCATTTT.

CDR3 region: CSVGGLGGVNTGELFF. CDR3 in DNA: TGCAGCGTTGGGGGTCTTGGCGGGGTGAACACCGGGGAGCTGTTTTTT. The rearrangement joins TRBV29-1 to TRBJ2-2; D possibly corresponds to TRBD2 (6 bases). Between the trimmed V and J ends, which lost 4 bases and 1 base, there was a span of 16 bases. The CDR3 spans 16 residues. Germline V CDR1 and CDR2: SQVTM, ANQGSEA.

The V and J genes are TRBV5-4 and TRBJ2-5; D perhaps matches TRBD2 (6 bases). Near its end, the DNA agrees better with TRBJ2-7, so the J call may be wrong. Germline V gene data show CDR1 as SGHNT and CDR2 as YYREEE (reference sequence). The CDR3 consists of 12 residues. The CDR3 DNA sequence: TGTGCCAGCAGCTTTAGCGGCTACGAGCAGTACTTC. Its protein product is CASSFSGYEQYF.

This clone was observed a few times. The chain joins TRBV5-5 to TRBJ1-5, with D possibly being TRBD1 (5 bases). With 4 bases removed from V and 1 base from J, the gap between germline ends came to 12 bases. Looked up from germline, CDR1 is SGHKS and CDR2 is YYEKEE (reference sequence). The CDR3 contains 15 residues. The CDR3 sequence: CASSPLKGSNQPQHF. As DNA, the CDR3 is TGTGCCAGCAGCCCCCTGAAGGGGAGCAATCAGCCCCAGCATTTT.

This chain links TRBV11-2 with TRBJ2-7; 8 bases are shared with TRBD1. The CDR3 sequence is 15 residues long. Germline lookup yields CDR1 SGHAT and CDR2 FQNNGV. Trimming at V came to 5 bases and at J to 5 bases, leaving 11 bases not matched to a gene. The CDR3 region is CASSRRLGQGDEQYF. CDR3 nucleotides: TGTGCCAGCAGCCGGCGGTTAGGACAGGGTGACGAGCAGTACTTC.

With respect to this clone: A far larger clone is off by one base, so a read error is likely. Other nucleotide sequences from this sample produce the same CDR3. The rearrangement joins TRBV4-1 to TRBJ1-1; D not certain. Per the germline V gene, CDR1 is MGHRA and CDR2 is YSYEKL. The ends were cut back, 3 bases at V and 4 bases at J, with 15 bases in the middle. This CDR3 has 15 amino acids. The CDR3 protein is CASSQEPFDATEAFF. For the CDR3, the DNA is TGCGCCAGCAGCCAGGAACCTTTTGATGCCACTGAAGCTTTCTTT.

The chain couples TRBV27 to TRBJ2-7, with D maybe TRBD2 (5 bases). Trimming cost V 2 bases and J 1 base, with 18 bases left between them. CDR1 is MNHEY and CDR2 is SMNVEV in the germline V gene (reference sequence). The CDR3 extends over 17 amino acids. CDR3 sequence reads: CASSLRRGRSGSYEQYF. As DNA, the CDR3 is TGTGCCAGCAGTTTACGCCGTGGGCGAAGCGGATCCTACGAGCAGTACTTC.

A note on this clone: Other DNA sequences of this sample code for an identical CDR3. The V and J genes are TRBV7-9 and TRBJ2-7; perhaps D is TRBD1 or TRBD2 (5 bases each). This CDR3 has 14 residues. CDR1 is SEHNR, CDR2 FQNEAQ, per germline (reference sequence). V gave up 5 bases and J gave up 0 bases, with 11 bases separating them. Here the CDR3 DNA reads TGTGCCAGCAGCCAAACAGGAGGCTCCTACGAGCAGTACTTC. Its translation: CASSQTGGSYEQYF.

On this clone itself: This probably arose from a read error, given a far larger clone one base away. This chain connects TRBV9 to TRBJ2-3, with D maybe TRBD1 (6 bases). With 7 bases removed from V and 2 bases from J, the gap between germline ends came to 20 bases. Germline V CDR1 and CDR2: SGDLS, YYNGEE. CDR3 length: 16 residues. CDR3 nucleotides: TGTGCCAGCGGCGAGACCGGACAGAGCCACACAGATACGCAGTATTTT. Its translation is CASGETGQSHTDTQYF.

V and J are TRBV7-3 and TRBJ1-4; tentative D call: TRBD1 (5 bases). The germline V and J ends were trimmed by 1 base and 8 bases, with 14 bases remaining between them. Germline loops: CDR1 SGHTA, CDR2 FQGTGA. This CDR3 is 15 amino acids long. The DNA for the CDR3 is TGTGCCAGCAGCTTAAATGCAGGGAGCGAAGAAAAACTGTTTTTT. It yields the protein CASSLNAGSEEKLFF.

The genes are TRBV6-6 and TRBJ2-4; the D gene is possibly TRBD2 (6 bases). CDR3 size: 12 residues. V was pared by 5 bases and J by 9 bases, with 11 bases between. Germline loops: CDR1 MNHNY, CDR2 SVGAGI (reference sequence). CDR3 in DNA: TGTGCCAGCAGTGCTAGCGTGGGCATTCAGTACTTC. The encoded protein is CASSASVGIQYF.

Here the CDR3 reads CASSLLQGSTEAFF. The CDR3 DNA is TGTGCCAGCAGCTTACTGCAGGGTAGCACTGAAGCTTTCTTT. The chain couples TRBV11-2 to TRBJ1-1; perhaps TRBD1 as D (5 bases). The CDR3 spans 14 residues. CDR1 and CDR2 (germline): SGHAT, FQNNGV. V was shortened by 2 bases and J by 4 bases, with 11 bases between the two germline ends. The full variable domain, with the rest looked up from reference TRBV11-2 and TRBJ1-1, is EAGVAQSPRYKIIEKRQSVAFWCNPISGHATLYWYQQILGQGPKLLIQFQNNGVVDDSQLPKDRFSAERLKGVDSTLKIQPAKLEDSAVYLCASSLLQGSTEAFFGQGTRLTVV.

The CDR3: CASSFGGTPPGTDTQYF. CDR3 nucleotide sequence: TGTGCCAGCAGCTTTGGCGGGACGCCCCCCGGGACAGATACGCAGTATTTT. The genes are TRBV5-4 and TRBJ2-3; TRBD2 is a possible D gene (6 bases). Trimming took 2 bases from V and 3 from J, leaving 19 bases between them. The CDR3 loop spans 17 amino acids. Germline-derived CDR1 and CDR2 are SGHNT and YYREEE (reference sequence).

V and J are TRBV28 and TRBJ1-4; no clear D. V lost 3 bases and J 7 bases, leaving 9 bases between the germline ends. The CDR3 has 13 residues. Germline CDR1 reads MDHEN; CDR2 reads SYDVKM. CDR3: CASSFPNTEKLFF. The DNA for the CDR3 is TGTGCCAGCAGTTTCCCTAACACTGAAAAACTGTTTTTT.

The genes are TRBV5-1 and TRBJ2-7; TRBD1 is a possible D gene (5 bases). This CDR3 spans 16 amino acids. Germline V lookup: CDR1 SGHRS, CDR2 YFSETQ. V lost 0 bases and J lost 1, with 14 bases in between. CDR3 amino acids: CASSLEGVARSYEQYF. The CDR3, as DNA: TGCGCCAGCAGCTTGGAAGGGGTGGCCAGGTCCTACGAGCAGTACTTC.

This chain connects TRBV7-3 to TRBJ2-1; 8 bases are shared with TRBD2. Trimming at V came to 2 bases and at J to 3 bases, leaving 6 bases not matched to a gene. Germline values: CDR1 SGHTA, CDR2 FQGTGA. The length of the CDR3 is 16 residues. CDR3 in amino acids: CASSLQAGAVYNEQFF. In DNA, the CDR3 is TGTGCCAGCAGCTTACAAGCGGGAGCTGTCTACAATGAGCAGTTCTTC.

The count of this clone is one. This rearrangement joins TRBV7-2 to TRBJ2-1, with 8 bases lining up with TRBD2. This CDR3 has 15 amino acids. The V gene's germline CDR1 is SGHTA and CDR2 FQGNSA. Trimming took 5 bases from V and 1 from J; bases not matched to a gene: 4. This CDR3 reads CASSLLAGSYNEQFF. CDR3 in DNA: TGTGCCAGCAGCCTGCTAGCGGGTTCCTACAATGAGCAGTTCTTC.

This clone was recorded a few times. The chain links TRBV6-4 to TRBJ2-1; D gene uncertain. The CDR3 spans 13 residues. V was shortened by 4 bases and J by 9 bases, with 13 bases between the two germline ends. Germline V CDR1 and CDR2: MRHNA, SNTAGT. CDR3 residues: CASSGDGAGEQFF. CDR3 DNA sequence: TGTGCCAGCAGTGGCGACGGAGCTGGTGAGCAGTTCTTC.

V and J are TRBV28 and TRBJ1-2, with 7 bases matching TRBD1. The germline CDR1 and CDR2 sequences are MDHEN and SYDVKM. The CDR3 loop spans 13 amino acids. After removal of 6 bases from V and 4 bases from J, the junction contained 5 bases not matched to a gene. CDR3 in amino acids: CASRKTGTYGYTF. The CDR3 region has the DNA TGTGCCAGCAGGAAGACAGGGACCTATGGCTACACCTTC.

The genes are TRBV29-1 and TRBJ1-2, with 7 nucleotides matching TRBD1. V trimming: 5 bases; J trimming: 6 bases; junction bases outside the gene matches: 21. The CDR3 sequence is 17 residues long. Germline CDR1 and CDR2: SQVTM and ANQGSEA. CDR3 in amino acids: CSVMSLGAAPQGNGYTF. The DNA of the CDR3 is TGCAGCGTTATGTCCCTAGGGGCAGCTCCACAGGGGAATGGCTACACCTTC.

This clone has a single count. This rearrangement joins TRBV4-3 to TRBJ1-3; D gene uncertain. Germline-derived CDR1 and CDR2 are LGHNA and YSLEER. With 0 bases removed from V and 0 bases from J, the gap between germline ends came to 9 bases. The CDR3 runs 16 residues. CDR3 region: CASSQDFRFSGNTIYF. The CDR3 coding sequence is TGCGCCAGCAGCCAAGATTTCCGATTCTCTGGAAACACCATATATTTT.